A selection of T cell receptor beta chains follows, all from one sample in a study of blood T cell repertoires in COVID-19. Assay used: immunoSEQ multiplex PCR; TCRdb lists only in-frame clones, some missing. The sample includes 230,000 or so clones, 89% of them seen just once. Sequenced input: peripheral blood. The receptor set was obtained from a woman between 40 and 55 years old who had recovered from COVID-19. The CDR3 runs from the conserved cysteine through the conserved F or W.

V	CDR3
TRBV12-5	CASGLVPILPSLGGYTF
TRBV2	CASSEQDNEQFF
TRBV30	CAWSGTGFNQPQHF
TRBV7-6	CASSFIPGLAAPRAEQFF
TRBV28	CASSFGTGIQETQYF
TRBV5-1	CASSLVSTEAFF
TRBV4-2	CASSQPGQGTEQYF
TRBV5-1	CASSLVSSGGRYNEQFF
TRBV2	CASSGGVWDSNYGYTF
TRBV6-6	CASSLAGWLFF
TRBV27	CASSSHSPETQYF
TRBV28	CASSFPSTGSGANVLTF
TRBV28	CATYLATNEKLFF